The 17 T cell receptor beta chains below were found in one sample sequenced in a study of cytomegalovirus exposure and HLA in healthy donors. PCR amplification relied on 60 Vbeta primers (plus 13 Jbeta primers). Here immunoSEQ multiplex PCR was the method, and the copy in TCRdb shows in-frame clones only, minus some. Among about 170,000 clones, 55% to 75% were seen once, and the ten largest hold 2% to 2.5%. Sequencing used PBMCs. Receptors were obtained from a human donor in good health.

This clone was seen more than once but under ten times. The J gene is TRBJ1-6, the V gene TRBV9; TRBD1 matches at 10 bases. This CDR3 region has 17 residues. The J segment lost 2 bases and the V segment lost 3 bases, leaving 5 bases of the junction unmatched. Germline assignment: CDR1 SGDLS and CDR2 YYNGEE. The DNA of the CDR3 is TGTGCCAGCAGCGCGGACAGGGGGTCGGCCTATAATTCACCCCTCCACTTT. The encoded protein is CASSADRGSAYNSPLHF.

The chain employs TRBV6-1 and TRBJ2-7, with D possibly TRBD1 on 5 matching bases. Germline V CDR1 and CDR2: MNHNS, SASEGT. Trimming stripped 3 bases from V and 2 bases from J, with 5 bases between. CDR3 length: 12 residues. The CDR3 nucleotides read TGTGCCAGCAGTGAGACAGCCTACGAGCAGTACTTC. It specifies CASSETAYEQYF.

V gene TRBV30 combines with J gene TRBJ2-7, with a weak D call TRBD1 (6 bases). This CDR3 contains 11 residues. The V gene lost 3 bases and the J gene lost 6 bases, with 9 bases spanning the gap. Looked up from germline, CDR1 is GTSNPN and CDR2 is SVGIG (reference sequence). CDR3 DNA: TGTGCCTGGAGATGGGGGCGCGAGCAGTACTTC. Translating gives CAWRWGREQYF.

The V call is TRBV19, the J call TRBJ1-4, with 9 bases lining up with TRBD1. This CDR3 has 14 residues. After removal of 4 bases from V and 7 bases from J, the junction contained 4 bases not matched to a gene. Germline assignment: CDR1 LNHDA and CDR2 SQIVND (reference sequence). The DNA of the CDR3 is TGTGCCAGTAGTAAACAGGGGGCAGGTGAAAAACTGTTTTTT. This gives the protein CASSKQGAGEKLFF.

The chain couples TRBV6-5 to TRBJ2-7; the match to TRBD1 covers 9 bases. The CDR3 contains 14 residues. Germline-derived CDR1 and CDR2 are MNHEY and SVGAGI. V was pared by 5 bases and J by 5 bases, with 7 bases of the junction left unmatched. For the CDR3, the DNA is TGTGCCAGCAGTAGCCGGGACAGGGTCCACGAGCAGTACTTC. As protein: CASSSRDRVHEQYF.

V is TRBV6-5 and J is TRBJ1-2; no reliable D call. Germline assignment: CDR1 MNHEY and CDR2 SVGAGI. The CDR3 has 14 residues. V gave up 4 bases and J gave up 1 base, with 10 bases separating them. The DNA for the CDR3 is TGTGCCAGCAGTTCCTCATCTTATAACTATGGCTACACCTTC. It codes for CASSSSSYNYGYTF.

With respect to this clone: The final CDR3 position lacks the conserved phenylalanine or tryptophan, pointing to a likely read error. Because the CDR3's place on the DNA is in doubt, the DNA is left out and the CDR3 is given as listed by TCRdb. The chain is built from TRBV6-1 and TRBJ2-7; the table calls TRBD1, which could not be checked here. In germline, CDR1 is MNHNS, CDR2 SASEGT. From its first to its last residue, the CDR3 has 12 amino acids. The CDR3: CASSAPPTGGLI.

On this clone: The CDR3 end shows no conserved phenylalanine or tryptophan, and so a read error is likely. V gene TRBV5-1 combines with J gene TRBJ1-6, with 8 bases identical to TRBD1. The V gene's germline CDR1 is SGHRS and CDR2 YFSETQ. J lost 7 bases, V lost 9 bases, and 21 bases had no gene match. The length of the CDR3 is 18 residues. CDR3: CAKIGGVTGGLGNSPLHL. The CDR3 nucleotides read TGCGCCAAAATTGGTGGGGTTACAGGGGGACTTGGGAATTCACCCCTCCACCTT.

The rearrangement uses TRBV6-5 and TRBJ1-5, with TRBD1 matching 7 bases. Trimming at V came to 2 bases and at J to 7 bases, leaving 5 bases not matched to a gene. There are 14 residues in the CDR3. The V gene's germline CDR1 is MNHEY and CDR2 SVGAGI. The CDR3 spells CASSYANRGQPQHF. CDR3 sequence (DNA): TGTGCCAGCAGTTACGCAAACAGGGGACAGCCCCAGCATTTT.

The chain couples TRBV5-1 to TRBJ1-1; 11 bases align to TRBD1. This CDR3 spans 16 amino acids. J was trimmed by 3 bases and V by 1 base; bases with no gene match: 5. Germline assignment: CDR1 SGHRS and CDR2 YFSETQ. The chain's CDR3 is CASSLLDRGLDTEAFF. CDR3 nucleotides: TGCGCCAGCAGCTTGTTGGACAGGGGGCTCGACACTGAAGCTTTCTTT.

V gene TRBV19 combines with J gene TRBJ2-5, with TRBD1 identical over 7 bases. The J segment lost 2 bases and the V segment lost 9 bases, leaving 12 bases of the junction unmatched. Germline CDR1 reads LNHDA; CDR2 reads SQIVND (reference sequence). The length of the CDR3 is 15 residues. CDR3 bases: TGTGCCAGGGACAGGAACTTGATGACGCAAGAGACCCAGTACTTC. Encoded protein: CARDRNLMTQETQYF.

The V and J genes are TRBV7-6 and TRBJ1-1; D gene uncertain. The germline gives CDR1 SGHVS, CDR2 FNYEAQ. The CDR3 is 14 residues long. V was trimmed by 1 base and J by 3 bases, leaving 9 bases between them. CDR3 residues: CASSLGLEDTEAFF. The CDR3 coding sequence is TGTGCCAGCAGCTTAGGACTTGAGGACACTGAAGCTTTCTTT. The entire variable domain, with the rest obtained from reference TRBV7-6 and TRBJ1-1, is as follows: GAGVSQSPRYKVTKRGQDVALRCDPISGHVSLYWYRQALGQGPEFLTYFNYEAQQDKSGLPNDRFSAERPEGSISTLTIQRTEQRDSAMYRCASSLGLEDTEAFFGQGTRLTVV.

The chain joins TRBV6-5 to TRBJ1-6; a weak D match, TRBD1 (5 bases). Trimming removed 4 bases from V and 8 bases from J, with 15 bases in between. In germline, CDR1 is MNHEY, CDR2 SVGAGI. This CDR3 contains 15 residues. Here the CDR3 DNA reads TGTGCCAGCAGTTTCGACGGGGGTGGGGATTCACCCCTCCACTTT. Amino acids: CASSFDGGGDSPLHF.

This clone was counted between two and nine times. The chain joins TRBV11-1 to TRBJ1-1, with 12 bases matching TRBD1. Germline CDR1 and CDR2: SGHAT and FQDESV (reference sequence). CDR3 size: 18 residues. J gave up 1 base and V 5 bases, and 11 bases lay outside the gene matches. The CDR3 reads CASSVTSGQGAGNTEAFF. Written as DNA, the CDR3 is TGTGCCAGCAGCGTAACTTCGGGACAGGGGGCTGGGAACACTGAAGCTTTCTTT.

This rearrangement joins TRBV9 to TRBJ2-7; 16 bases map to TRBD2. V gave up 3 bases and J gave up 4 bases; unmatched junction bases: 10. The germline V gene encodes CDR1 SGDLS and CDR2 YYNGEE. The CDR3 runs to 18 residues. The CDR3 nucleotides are TGTGCCAGCAGCGAGGCCCCCGGGACTAGCGGGGGGGCTTACGAGCAGTACTTC. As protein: CASSEAPGTSGGAYEQYF.

CDR3 sequence: CASRRDSRTYEQYF. CDR3 sequence (DNA): TGTGCCAGCAGGCGGGACAGTCGCACCTACGAGCAGTACTTC. The V call is TRBV6-5, the J call TRBJ2-7; D perhaps matches TRBD1 (7 bases). Germline-derived CDR1 and CDR2 are MNHEY and SVGAGI. The CDR3 contains 14 residues. With 6 bases removed from V and 2 bases from J, the gap between germline ends came to 14 bases.

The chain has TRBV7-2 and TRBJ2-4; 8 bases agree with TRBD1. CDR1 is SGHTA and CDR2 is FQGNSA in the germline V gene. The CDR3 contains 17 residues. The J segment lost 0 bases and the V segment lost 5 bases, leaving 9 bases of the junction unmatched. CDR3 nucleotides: TGTGCCAGCAGCCCAAGGACAGGGACACTAGCCAAAAACATTCAGTACTTC. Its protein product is CASSPRTGTLAKNIQYF.